Listed below are T cell receptor beta chains from one sample, sequenced in a study of cytomegalovirus exposure and HLA in healthy donors. Profiling relied on immunoSEQ multiplex PCR, and the TCRdb table lists in-frame clones only, not all of them. Among over 100,000 clones listed, around 76% were seen once. Source material: PBMCs. Receptors were obtained from a male donor in good health and CMV-seronegative. Both conserved end residues are trimmed from each CDR3. Clone sizes are given selectively: once, few, many, or a class where the clone is expanded.

v_gene,abundance,j_gene,CDR3aa
TRBV30,few,TRBJ2-5,AWGLAVQETQY
TRBV28,.,TRBJ2-7,ASSFMGGSYEQY
TRBV18,.,TRBJ2-7,ASSPGTSQAFVREQY
TRBV11-3,.,TRBJ2-1,ASSRREDSYNEQF
TRBV6-4,once,TRBJ2-2,ASSVQGETGELF
TRBV2,.,TRBJ1-5,ASSGQGSSQPQH
TRBV4-2,.,TRBJ2-1,ASSQILGAGDRGNEQF
TRBV29-1,.,TRBJ2-1,SGGLAGGTNEQF
TRBV4-3,.,TRBJ2-7,ASSQEWGGNYEQY
TRBV6-1,few,TRBJ1-1,ASSESAGVNTEAF
TRBV5-4,.,TRBJ2-2,ASSFRRGANTGELF
TRBV28,.,TRBJ1-5,ASSLFTGKGNQPQH
TRBV5-8,.,TRBJ2-2,ASKDFHRPHTGELF
TRBV28,.,TRBJ2-6,ASSAAGGANVLT
TRBV28,.,TRBJ2-6,ASRRESSGANVLT
TRBV5-1,few,TRBJ1-2,ASSLARIDGYT
TRBV27,few,TRBJ2-3,ASRSPTGTSKFDTQY
TRBV6-6,.,TRBJ1-2,ASSTTGASYGYT
TRBV7-9,.,TRBJ2-2,ASSSLAGRAGELF
TRBV30,.,TRBJ1-2,AWSDRVGYT
TRBV29-1,few,TRBJ1-1,SVDGDPEAF
TRBV7-2,.,.,ASSFSGGVPYEQY
TRBV5-4,.,TRBJ2-7,ASSEGQGTYEQY
TRBV18,.,TRBJ2-3,ASSLPSTDTQY
TRBV15,.,TRBJ2-5,ATSRGEGLEEIAPQETQY
TRBV7-8,once,TRBJ1-5,ASSLGTSGEPQH
TRBV6-5,.,TRBJ1-2,ASGRQGSNYGYT
TRBV29-1,.,TRBJ2-3,SVVGGGAITDTQY
TRBV4-3,.,TRBJ2-4,ASSQTVVAKNIQY
TRBV29-1,.,TRBJ1-2,SVTGGHSGYT
TRBV2,.,TRBJ1-2,ASSDGANYGYT
TRBV5-1,once,TRBJ2-5,ASSLQGIQETQY
TRBV6-5,.,TRBJ2-7,ASSMRGAYEQY
TRBV28,few,TRBJ2-7,ASSAEGLSYEQY
TRBV4-1,.,TRBJ2-7,ASSKLAGTYEQY
TRBV18,.,TRBJ2-1,ASSPGQGGGEQF
TRBV5-1,few,TRBJ1-6,ASSLGDRGNNSPLH
TRBV19,.,TRBJ2-1,ASSIKSSYNEQF
TRBV15,few,TRBJ2-5,ATSLDRGQETQY
TRBV29-1,once,TRBJ2-1,SVESSGGLGEQF
TRBV27,.,TRBJ1-1,ASSFPGQEAF
TRBV6-5,.,TRBJ1-1,ASSYSNRANTEAF
TRBV5-1,.,TRBJ1-4,ASRTGTDNEKLF
TRBV5-4,few,TRBJ2-3,ASSQKFLGDTQY
TRBV9,once,TRBJ2-3,ASSVKSSEIAGGLIDTQY
TRBV27,.,TRBJ2-2,ASSLIGTSGSGELF
TRBV19,.,TRBJ1-1,ASSTSGTGGLEAF
TRBV7-6,.,TRBJ2-1,ASSLAEAGQGMKGQF
TRBV7-9,.,TRBJ2-7,SSSPALYEQY
TRBV28,.,TRBJ1-2,ASSLPPRDTRGNGYT
TRBV5-1,.,TRBJ2-7,ASSLPGAGEQY
TRBV15,.,TRBJ2-1,ATSREKSWAGNEQF
TRBV6-5,.,TRBJ2-3,ASSQSISTDTQY